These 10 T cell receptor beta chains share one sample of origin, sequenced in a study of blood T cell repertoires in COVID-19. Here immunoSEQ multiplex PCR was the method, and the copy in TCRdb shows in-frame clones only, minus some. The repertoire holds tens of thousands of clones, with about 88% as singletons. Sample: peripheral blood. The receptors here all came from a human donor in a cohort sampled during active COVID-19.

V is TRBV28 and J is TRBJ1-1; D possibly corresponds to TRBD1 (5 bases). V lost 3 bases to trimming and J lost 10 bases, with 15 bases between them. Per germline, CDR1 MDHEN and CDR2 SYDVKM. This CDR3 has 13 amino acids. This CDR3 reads CASSFRGRLAAFF. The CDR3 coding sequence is TGTGCCAGCAGTTTTAGGGGCCGACTGGCAGCTTTCTTT. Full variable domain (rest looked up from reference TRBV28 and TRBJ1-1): DVKVTQSSRYLVKRTGEKVFLECVQDMDHENMFWYRQDPGLGLRLIYFSYDVKMKEKGDIPEGYSVSREKKERFSLILESASTNQTSMYLCASSFRGRLAAFFGQGTRLTVV.

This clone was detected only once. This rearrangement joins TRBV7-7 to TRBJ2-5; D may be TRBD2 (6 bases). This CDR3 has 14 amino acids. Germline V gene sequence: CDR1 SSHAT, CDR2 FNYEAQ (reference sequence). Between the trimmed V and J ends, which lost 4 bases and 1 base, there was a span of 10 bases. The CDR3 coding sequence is TGTGCCAGCAGCTCCCGGGACTCCCAAGAGACCCAGTACTTC. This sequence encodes CASSSRDSQETQYF.

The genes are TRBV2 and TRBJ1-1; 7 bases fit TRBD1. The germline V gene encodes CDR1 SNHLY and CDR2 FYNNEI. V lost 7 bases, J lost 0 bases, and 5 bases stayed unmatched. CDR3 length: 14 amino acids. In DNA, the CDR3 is TGTGCCAGCACCTCGGGACAGATGAACACTGAAGCTTTCTTT. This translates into CASTSGQMNTEAFF.

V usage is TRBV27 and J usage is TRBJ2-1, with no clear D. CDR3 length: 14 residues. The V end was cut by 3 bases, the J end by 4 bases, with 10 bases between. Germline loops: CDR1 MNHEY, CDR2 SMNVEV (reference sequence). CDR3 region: CASSFHPEYNEQFF. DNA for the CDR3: TGTGCCAGCAGTTTTCACCCGGAGTACAATGAGCAGTTCTTC.

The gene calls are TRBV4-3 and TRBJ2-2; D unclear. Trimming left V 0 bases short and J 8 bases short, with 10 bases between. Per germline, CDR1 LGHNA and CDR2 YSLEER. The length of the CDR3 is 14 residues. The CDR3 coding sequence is TGCGCCAGCAGCCAAGAGGCTAGATCGGGGGAGCTGTTTTTT. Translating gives CASSQEARSGELFF.

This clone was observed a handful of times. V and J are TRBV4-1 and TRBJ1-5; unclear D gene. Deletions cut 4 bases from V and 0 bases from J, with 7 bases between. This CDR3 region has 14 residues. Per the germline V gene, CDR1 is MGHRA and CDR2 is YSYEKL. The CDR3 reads CASSPGYSNQPQHF. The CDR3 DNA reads TGCGCCAGCAGCCCAGGATATAGCAATCAGCCCCAGCATTTT.

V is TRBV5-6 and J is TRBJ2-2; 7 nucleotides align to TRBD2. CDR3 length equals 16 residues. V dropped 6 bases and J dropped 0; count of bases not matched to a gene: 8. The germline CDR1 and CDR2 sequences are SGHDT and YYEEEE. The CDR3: CASNLLAAPNTGELFF. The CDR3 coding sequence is TGTGCCAGCAACCTTCTAGCGGCCCCGAACACCGGGGAGCTGTTTTTT.

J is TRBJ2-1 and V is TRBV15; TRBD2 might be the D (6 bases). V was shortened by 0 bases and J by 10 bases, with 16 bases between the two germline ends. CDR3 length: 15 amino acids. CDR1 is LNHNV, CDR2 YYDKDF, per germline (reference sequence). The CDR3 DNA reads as TGTGCCACCAGCAGAGATTATGGCGGGACCGGGGAGCAGTTCTTC. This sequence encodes CATSRDYGGTGEQFF.

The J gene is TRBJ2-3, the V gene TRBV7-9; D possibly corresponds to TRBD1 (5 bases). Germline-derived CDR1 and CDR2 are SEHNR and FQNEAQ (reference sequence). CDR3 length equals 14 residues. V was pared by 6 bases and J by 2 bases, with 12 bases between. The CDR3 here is CASRRPGATDTQYF. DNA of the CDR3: TGTGCCAGCAGGCGACCTGGGGCCACAGATACGCAGTATTTT.

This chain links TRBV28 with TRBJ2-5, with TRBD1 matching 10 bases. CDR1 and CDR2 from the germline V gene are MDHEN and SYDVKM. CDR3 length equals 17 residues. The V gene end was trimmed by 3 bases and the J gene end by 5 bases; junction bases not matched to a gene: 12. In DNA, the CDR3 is TGTGCCAGCAGTTTGAGGTCCGGGACAGGGGAGATTGAGACCCAGTACTTC. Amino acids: CASSLRSGTGEIETQYF. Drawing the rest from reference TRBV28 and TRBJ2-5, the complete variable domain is DVKVTQSSRYLVKRTGEKVFLECVQDMDHENMFWYRQDPGLGLRLIYFSYDVKMKEKGDIPEGYSVSREKKERFSLILESASTNQTSMYLCASSLRSGTGEIETQYFGPGTRLLVL.